Here is one T cell receptor beta chain with its context. A J-beta primer mix and a sample-barcoded 5' primer were used in a second PCR of about 7 to 12 cycles. One entry per CDR3 protein results from TCRdb running MiXCR on the 5' RACE reads. The sample holds 1.5 million to 1.8 million distinct CDR3 sequences, less than 45% seen once. These data originate in a study of blood T cells in healthy people across ages. The CDR3 consists of 15 residues. CDR1 and CDR2 (germline): MGHRA, YSYEKL. V lost 0 bases and J lost 0, with 6 bases in between. V and J are TRBV4-1 and TRBJ1-5; D is ambiguous. The sequence came from a woman under 30 in good health. Source material: blood. CDR3 sequence (DNA): TGCGCCAGCAGCCAAGACCCCCATAGCAATCAGCCCCAGCATTTT. Translated, it gives CASSQDPHSNQPQHF.